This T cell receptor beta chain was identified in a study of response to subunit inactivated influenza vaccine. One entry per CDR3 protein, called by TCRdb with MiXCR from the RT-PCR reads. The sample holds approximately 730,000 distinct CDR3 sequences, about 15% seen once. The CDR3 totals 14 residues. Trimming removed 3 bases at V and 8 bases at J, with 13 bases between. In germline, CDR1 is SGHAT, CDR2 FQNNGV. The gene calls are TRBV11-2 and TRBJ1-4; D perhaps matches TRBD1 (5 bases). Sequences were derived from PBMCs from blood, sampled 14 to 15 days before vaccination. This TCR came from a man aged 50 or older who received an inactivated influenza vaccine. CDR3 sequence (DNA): TGTGCCAGCAGCTTGGGAGGGGCCCGCGAAAAACTGTTTTTT. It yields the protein CASSLGGAREKLFF.